The sequence of this T cell receptor beta chain was determined in a study of technical replicates of blood from several donors (TCRdb year 2017). This clone has a single count. Its antigen is currently not known. Base qualities are not recorded, but no much larger clone differs from it by a single base. The same CDR3 is also encoded by other DNA sequences in this sample. V is pared back by 5 bases and J by 3 bases, with 14 bases lying between the germline termini. There are 15 amino acids in the CDR3, from cysteine to phenylalanine inclusive. Only the CDR3 portion is preserved as DNA: 45 bases, with reading frame beginning at the first base. CDR1 SNHLY and CDR2 FYNNEI were looked up in the germline V gene. The method behind the library was the immunoSEQ multiplex PCR assay. In TCRdb, the immuneACCESS table is reduced to in-frame sequences with V and J assigned. These tables do not hold every clone; where another copy was compared, an unresolved V gene accounts for under half, and the others remain unexplained. The sample includes 65,000 to 95,000 clones, with nearly 98% observed a single time. Around 0.18% of the sample is held by the ten biggest clonotypes.

Sequencing input: T cells isolated from PBMCs. The V and J genes are TRBV2 and TRBJ1-5; TRBD1 could be the D gene, as 5 bases match. The source of this sequence is a human donor in good health. DNA sequence: TGTGCCAGCAGTTTAGATAGGGGATCCAATCAGCCCCAGCATTTT. Its protein reads: CASSLDRGSNQPQHF.